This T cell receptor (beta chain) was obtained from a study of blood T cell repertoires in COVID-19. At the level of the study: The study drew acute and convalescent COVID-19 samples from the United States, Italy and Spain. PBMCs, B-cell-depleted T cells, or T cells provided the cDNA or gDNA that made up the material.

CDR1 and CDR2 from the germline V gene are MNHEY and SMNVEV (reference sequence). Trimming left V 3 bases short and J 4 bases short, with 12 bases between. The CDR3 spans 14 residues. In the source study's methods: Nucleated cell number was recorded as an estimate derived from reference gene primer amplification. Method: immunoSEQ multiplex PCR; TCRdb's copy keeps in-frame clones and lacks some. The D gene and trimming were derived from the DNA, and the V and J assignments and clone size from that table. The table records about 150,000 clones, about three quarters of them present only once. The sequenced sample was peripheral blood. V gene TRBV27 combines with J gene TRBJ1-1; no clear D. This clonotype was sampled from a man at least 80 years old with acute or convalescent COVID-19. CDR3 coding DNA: TGTGCCAGCAGTTTGCTGTCTTCAGGCACTGAAGCTTTCTTT. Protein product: CASSLLSSGTEAFF.